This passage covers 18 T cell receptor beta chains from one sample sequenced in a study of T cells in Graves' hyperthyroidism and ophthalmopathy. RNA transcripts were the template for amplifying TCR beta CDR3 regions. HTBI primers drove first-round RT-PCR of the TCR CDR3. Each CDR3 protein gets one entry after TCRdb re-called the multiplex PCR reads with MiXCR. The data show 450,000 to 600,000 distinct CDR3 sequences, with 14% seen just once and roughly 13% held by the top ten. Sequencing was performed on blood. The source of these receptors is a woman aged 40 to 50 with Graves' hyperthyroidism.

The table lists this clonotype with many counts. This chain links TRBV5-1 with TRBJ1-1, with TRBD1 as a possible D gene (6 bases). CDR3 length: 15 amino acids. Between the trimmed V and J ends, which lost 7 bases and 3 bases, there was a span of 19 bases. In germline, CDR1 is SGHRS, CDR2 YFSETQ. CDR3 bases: TGCGCCAGCGGTAAGTCTCCGGGGGCAGACACTGAAGCTTTCTTT. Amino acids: CASGKSPGADTEAFF.

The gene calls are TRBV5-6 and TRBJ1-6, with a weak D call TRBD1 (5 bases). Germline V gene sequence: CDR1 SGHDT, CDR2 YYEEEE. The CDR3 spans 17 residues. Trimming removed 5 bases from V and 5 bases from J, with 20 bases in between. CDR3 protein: CASRTISAQGNNSPLHF. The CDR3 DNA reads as TGTGCCAGCAGGACCATCTCCGCGCAGGGAAATAATTCACCCCTCCACTTT.

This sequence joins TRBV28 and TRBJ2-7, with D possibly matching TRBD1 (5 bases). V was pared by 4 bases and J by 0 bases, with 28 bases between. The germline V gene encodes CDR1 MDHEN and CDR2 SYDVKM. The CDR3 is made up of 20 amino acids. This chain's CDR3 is CASSSWVWGFRGVNSYEQYF. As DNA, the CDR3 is TGTGCCAGCAGTTCATGGGTATGGGGCTTTAGGGGCGTAAACTCCTACGAGCAGTACTTC.

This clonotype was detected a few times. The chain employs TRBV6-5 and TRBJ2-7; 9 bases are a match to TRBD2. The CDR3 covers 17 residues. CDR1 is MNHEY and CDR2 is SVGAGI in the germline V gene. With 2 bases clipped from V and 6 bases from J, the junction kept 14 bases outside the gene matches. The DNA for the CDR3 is TGTGCCAGCAGTTACGGTCTGTTGGGGGTAGCGGGAGTCGAGCAGTACTTC. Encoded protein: CASSYGLLGVAGVEQYF.

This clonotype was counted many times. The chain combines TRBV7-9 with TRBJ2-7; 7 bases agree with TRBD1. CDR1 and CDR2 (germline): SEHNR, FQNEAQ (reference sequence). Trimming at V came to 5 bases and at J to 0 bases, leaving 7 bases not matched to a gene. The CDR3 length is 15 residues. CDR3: CASSPGQVFSYEQYF. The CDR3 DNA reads TGTGCCAGCAGCCCCGGACAGGTCTTCTCCTACGAGCAGTACTTC.

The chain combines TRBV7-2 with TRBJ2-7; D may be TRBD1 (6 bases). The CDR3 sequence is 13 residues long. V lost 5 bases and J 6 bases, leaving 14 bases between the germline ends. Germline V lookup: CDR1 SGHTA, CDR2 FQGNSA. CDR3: CASSKGQRTEQYF. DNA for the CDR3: TGTGCCAGCAGCAAAGGACAGCGTACCGAGCAGTACTTC.

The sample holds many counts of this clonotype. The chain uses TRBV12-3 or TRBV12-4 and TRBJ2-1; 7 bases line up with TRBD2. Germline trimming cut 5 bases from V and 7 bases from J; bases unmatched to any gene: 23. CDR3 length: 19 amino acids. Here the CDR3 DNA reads TGTGCCAGCAGTCTCTCTGAGGGGACTATTAACGCAAAAAGGAATGAGCAGTTCTTC. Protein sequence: CASSLSEGTINAKRNEQFF.

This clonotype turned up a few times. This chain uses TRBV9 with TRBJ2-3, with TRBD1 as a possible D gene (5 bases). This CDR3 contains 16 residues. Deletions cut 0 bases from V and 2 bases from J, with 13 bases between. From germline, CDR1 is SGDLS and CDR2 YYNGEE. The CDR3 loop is CASSVDGQGYTDTQYF. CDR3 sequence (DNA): TGTGCCAGCAGCGTAGATGGCCAGGGATACACAGATACGCAGTATTTT.

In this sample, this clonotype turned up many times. The CDR3 region is CASSLGSGLYNEQFF. As DNA, the CDR3 is TGTGCCAGCAGCCTTGGTAGCGGCCTTTACAATGAGCAGTTCTTC. The chain couples TRBV5-6 to TRBJ2-1, with D possibly being TRBD2 (6 bases). CDR1 and CDR2 (germline): SGHDT, YYEEEE. This CDR3 comprises 15 residues. V shed 4 bases and J shed 4 bases, with 15 bases lying between them.

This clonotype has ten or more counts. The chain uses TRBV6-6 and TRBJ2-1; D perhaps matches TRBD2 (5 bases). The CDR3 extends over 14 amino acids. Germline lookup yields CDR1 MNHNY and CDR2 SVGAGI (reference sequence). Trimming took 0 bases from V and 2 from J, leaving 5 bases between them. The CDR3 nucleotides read TGTGCCAGCAGTTACTCCGGGACCTACAATGAGCAGTTCTTC. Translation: CASSYSGTYNEQFF.

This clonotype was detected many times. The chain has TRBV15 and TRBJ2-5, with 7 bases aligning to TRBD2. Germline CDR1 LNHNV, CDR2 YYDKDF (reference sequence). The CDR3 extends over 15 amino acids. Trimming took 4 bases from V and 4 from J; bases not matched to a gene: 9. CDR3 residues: CATSIGSGVGETQYF. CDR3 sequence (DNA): TGTGCCACCAGCATCGGGAGCGGGGTGGGAGAGACCCAGTACTTC.

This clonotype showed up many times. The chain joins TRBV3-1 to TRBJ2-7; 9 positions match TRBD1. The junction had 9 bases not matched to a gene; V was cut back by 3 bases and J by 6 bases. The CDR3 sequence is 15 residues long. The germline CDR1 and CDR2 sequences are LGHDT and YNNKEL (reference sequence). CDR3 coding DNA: TGTGCCAGCAGCCACCCGGGACAGGGTATGGCCGAGCAGTACTTC. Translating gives CASSHPGQGMAEQYF.

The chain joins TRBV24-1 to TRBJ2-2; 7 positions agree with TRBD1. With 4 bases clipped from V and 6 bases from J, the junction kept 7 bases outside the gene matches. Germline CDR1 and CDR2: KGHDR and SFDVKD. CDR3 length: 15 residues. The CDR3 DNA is TGTGCCACCAGTGACCCGACAGGGTACCCCGGGGAGCTGTTTTTT. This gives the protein CATSDPTGYPGELFF.

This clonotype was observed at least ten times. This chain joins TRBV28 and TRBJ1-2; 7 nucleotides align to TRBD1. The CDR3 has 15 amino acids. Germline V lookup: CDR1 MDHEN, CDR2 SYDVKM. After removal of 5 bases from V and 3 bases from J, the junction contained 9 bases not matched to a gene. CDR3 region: CASSGPDRWDYGYTF. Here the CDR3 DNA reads TGTGCCAGCAGTGGCCCGGACAGGTGGGACTATGGCTACACCTTC.

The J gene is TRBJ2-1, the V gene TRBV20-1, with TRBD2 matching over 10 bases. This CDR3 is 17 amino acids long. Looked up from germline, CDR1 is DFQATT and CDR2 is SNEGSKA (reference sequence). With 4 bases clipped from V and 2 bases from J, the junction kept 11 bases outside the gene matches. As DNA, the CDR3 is TGCAGTGCTACCGGGACTAGCGCATGGACTACCTACAATGAGCAGTTCTTC. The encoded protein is CSATGTSAWTTYNEQFF.

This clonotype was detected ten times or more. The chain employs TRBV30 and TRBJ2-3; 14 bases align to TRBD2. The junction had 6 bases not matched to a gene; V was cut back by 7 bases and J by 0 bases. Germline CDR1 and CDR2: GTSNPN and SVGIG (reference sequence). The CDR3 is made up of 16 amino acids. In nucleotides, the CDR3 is TGTGCCTCGACCGGGACTAGCGGGGGAAGCACAGATACGCAGTATTTT. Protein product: CASTGTSGGSTDTQYF. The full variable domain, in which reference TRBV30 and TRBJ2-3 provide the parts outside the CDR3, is SQTIHQWPATLVQPVGSPLSLECTVEGTSNPNLYWYRQAAGRGLQLLFYSVGIGQISSEVPQNLSASRPQDRQFILSSKKLLLSDSGFYLCASTGTSGGSTDTQYFGPGTRLTVL.

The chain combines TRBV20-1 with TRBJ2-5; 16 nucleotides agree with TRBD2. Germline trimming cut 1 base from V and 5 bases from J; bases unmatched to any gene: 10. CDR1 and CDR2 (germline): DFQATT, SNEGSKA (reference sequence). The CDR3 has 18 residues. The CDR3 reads CSARGPAGLAGGRETQYF. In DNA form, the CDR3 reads TGCAGTGCTAGAGGGCCGGCGGGACTAGCGGGAGGGCGGGAGACCCAGTACTTC.

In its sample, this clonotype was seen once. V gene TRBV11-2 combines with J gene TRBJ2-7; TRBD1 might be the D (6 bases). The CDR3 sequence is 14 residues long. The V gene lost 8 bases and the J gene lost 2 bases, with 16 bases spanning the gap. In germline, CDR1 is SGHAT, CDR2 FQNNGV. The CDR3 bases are TGTGCCAGCGCCCAACAGGGCGTTACCTACGAGCAGTACTTC. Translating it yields CASAQQGVTYEQYF.